This T cell receptor beta chain was obtained from a study of blood T cell repertoires in COVID-19 (TCRdb year 2020). Broadly, across the study: Samples covering the acute and convalescent phases of COVID-19 were provided by collaborators in the United States, Italy and Spain. The material from the prospective study consisted of cDNA or gDNA derived from T cells, B-cell-depleted T cells, or PBMCs. The dataset comprised deeply sampled blood TCRbeta repertoires from subjects exposed to, actively infected with, or recovered from COVID-19. The repertoires were released in a freely available public database meant as a resource for research on the immune response to SARS-CoV-2. Samples were obtained from the ongoing ImmuneRACE study (first 160 participants) and from about 1,300 subjects provided by 6 global collaborators. Sample metadata almost always included a de-identified subject ID, COVID-19 status, age in years and sex. Where HLA class I and class II types were available, the types were taken from metadata supplied by the sample provider, not from assay-based typing. Broad study findings and their caveats: The amount of clinical and demographic metadata varied by source and participant and was provided uncurated.

With regard to this clone: Its specific antigen is unknown. No base quality information exists; no much larger clone differs at one position.

Per the germline V gene, KGHSH is the CDR1 and LQKENI is the CDR2. V ends up 3 bases short and J 0 bases short, with an unmatched junction base count of 2. Inclusive of the bounding cysteine and phenylalanine, the CDR3 is 15 residues long. This entry keeps only the CDR3 DNA: 45 bases, framed from base 1. Participants in the prospective study were aged roughly 18 to 89 years, lived in under 30 United States geographic areas, and enrolled through a virtual design. In the prospective study, participants were assigned to cohorts based on the clinical history participants reported in a screening survey and a study questionnaire. ImmuneRACE Cohort 3 recovered participants were defined by two consecutive negative NP/OP PCR tests, healthcare professional clearance, or symptom resolution. In the prospective study, whole blood, serum and a nasopharyngeal or oropharyngeal swab were collected from each participant by mobile phlebotomists. Participants in the prospective study had the option to provide additional blood draws and questionnaires over an approximately 2-month period. Prospective study blood samples were shipped either frozen or at room temperature before DNA extraction.

The immunoSEQ Assay, a bias-controlled multiplex PCR, was used to amplify TCRbeta CDR3 regions from genomic DNA. The authors' pipeline ran thus. The number of nucleated cells in each sample was estimated by amplification of reference gene primers within the assay. Sequence reads were collapsed and filtered to measure the absolute abundance of every unique TCRbeta CDR3 rearrangement. For each sample, productive Simpson clonality was calculated by taking the square root of Simpson's diversity index across productive rearrangements. TCRdb provides this immuneACCESS table in a form limited to in-frame rearrangements. Some clones are lacking; in checked studies, under half of them reflect an unresolved V gene, and why the rest are absent is not known. That table supplies the V and J calls and clone size; D and trimming were determined from the DNA. This sample holds roughly 160,000 clones; more than 80% were observed only once. Of the sample, approximately 12% is held by the ten largest clones.

This TCR was sampled from a man aged 50 or older who had recovered from COVID-19. Sequencing was performed on PBMCs or T cells enriched from blood (not recorded which). This sequence uses TRBV18 and TRBJ2-1; the junction holds 7 bases that match TRBD1. The DNA sequence is as follows: TGTGCCAGCTCACCGGACAGGAGCTCCTACAATGAGCAGTTCTTC. This is translated as CASSPDRSSYNEQFF.